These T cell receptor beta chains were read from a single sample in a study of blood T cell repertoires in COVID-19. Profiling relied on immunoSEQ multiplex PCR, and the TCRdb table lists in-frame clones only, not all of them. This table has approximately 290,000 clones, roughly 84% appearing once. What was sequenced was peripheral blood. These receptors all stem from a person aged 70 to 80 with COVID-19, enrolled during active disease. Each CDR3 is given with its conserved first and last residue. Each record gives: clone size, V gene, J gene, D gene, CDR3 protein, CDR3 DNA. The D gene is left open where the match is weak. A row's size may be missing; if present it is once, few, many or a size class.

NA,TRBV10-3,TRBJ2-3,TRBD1,CAISRDRFTSTDTQYF,TGTGCCATCAGCCGGGACAGATTTACTAGCACAGATACGCAGTATTTT
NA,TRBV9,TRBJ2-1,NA,CASSVRFSDEQFF,TGTGCCAGCAGCGTAAGGTTCAGCGATGAGCAGTTCTTC
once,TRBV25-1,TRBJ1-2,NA,CARETGPWGYTF,TGTGCCAGGGAGACAGGCCCCTGGGGCTACACCTTC
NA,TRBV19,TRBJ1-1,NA,CASSNQASNTEAFF,TGTGCCAGTAGTAACCAGGCCTCGAACACTGAAGCTTTCTTT
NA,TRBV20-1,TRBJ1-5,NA,CSASGRQDSNQPQHF,TGCAGTGCTAGTGGAAGACAGGATAGCAATCAGCCCCAGCATTTT
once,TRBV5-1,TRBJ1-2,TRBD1,CASSPDRVPRTF,TGCGCCAGCAGCCCTGACAGGGTACCACGCACCTTC
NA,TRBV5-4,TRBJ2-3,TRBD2,CASSLRLAGGPTDTQYF,TGTGCCAGCAGCTTGAGACTAGCGGGAGGGCCAACAGATACGCAGTATTTT
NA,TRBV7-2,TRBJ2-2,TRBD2,CAVQRGASTGELFF,TGTGCCGTTCAGCGGGGGGCTTCCACCGGGGAGCTGTTTTTT
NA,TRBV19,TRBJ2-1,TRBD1,CASSSQTGGNEQFF,TGTGCCAGTAGTTCCCAGACAGGGGGCAATGAGCAGTTCTTC
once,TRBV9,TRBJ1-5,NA,CASSYTSDSAGFSNQPQHF,TGTGCCAGCAGCTACACCTCGGACAGCGCCGGATTTAGCAATCAGCCCCAGCATTTT
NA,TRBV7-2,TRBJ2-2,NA,CASSFFSGGRTGELFF,TGTGCCAGCAGCTTCTTCTCCGGGGGGCGGACCGGGGAGCTGTTTTTT
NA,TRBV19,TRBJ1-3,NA,CASRGSGNTIYF,TGTGCCAGCAGGGGCTCTGGAAACACCATATATTTT
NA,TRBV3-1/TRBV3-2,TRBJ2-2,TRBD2,CASSQAGGRIELFF,TGTGCCAGCAGCCAAGCGGGGGGGCGTATCGAGCTGTTTTTT
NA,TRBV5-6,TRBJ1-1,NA,CASSHRGGPEAFF,TGTGCCAGCAGCCACCGCGGGGGCCCTGAAGCTTTCTTT
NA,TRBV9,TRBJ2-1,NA,CASAEGSLTPQFF,TGTGCCAGCGCGGAGGGATCCCTCACCCCACAGTTCTTC
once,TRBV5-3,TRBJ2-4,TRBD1,CARSLRGPGQGTGMAKNIQYF,TGTGCCAGAAGCTTGAGGGGGCCGGGACAGGGGACGGGTATGGCCAAAAACATTCAGTACTTC
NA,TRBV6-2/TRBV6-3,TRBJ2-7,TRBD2,CASSYYLAGGTYEQYF,TGTGCCAGCAGTTACTACCTAGCGGGGGGGACCTACGAGCAGTACTTC
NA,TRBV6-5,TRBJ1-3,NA,CASSAGDGLWF,TGTGCCAGCAGCGCCGGGGATGGCCTCTGGTTT
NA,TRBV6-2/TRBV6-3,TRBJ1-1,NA,CASSYTVNTEAFF,TGTGCCAGCAGTTACACAGTGAACACTGAAGCTTTCTTT
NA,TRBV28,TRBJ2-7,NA,CASSLITGITYEQYF,TGTGCCAGCAGTTTGATAACAGGGATTACCTACGAGCAGTACTTC
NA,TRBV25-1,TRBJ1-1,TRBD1,CASRTDRAWETEAFF,TGTGCCAGCAGGACAGACAGGGCGTGGGAGACTGAAGCTTTCTTT
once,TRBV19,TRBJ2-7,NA,CASSIQGPTYEQYF,TGTGCCAGTAGTATCCAGGGGCCCACCTACGAGCAGTACTTC
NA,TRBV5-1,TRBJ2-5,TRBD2,CASSLFSGGAYQETQYF,TGCGCCAGCAGCTTGTTTAGCGGGGGAGCGTACCAAGAGACCCAGTACTTC
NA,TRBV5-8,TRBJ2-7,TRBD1,CASSSGQGSYEQYF,TGTGCCAGCAGTTCTGGACAGGGTTCCTACGAGCAGTACTTC
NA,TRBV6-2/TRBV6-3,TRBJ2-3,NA,CASSDPFRFRGTGTDTQYF,TGTGCCAGCAGTGACCCCTTTCGATTTCGGGGTACTGGCACAGATACGCAGTATTTT
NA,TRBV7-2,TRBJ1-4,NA,CASSLGRSSNEKLFF,TGTGCCAGCAGCTTAGGGCGGTCGTCTAATGAAAAACTGTTTTTT
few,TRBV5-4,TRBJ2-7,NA,CASSSRRDRHQYF,TGTGCCAGCAGCTCGAGGAGGGACAGACACCAGTACTTC
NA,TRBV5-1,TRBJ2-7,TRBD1,CASSLRQGYEQYF,TGCGCCAGCAGCTTGCGACAGGGCTACGAGCAGTACTTC
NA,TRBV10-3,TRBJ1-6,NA,CAIRPGIISPLHF,TGTGCCATCAGACCCGGTATAATTTCACCCCTCCACTTT
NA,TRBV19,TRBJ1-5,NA,CASGSPTKTGMMEQPQHF,TGTGCCAGTGGCAGCCCTACAAAGACAGGTATGATGGAACAGCCCCAGCATTTT
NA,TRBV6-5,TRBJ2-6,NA,CASSYSRSGANVLTF,TGTGCCAGCAGTTACTCGAGGTCTGGGGCCAACGTCCTGACTTTC
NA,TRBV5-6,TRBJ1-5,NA,CASPKTAYSNQPQHF,TGTGCCAGCCCAAAGACAGCCTATAGCAATCAGCCCCAGCATTTT
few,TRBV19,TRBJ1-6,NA,CASSMWGASPLHF,TGTGCCAGTAGTATGTGGGGAGCATCACCCCTCCACTTT
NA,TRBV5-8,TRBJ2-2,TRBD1,CASRSSHRGLASTGELFF,TGTGCCAGCAGATCCTCTCATAGGGGGCTAGCTTCCACCGGGGAGCTGTTTTTT
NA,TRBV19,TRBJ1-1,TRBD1,CASRTQGGTEAFF,TGTGCCAGTAGGACACAGGGGGGCACTGAAGCTTTCTTT
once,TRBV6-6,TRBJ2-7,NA,CASSYSPGVYEQYF,TGTGCCAGCAGTTACTCTCCAGGGGTCTACGAGCAGTACTTC
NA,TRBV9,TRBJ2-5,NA,CASSVISGEDLETQYF,TGTGCCAGCAGCGTAATATCTGGCGAGGATTTAGAGACCCAGTACTTC
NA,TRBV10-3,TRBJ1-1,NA,CAIGQQENTEAFF,TGTGCCATCGGGCAACAGGAGAACACTGAAGCTTTCTTT
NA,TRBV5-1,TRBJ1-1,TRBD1,CASSLARGNTEAFF,TGCGCCAGCAGCTTGGCCAGGGGGAATACTGAAGCTTTCTTT
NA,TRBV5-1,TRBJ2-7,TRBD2,CASSEGRRGGSAHEQYF,TGCGCCAGCAGCGAAGGGAGGCGGGGCGGGAGTGCTCACGAGCAGTACTTC
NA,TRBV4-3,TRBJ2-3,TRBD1,CASSQGGGRTDTQYF,TGCGCCAGCAGCCAAGGAGGGGGCCGCACAGATACGCAGTATTTT
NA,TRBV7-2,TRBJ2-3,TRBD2,CASSTTSGGAGYTQYF,TGTGCCAGCAGCACTACTAGCGGGGGGGCCGGATATACGCAGTATTTT
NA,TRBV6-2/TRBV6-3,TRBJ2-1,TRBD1,CASSPQGTLVDEQFF,TGTGCCAGCAGTCCACAGGGGACCCTTGTGGATGAGCAGTTCTTC
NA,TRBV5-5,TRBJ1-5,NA,CASSLEPHSNQPQHF,TGTGCCAGCAGCTTGGAGCCTCATAGCAATCAGCCCCAGCATTTT
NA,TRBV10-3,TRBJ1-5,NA,CAISQDGGPRNQPQHF,TGTGCCATCAGTCAAGACGGGGGGCCTCGCAATCAGCCCCAGCATTTT